The TCR beta chain under discussion was sequenced for a study of vaccination effects on CD4 cells after COVID-19. Antigen-specific CD4+ T cells were expanded (with viral peptide pools) by the ViraFEST assay ahead of sequencing. Isolation of CD4+ T cells took place after less than twelve days of culture. About this clone itself: Antigen unknown.

V gave up 5 bases and J gave up 4 bases, with 9 bases separating them. CDR1 and CDR2 (germline): MRHNA, SNTAGT. This CDR3 region has 13 residues. Clones were sequenced by immunoSEQ multiplex PCR, and TCRdb holds only the in-frame ones, with some missing. In the table there are more than 50,000 clones, roughly 80% of which are singletons. The sequences come from CD4+ T cells from PBMCs cultured with HCoV-229E spike peptides, collected before COVID-19 vaccination. The sequence came from a human donor who received a COVID-19 vaccine. The chain carries TRBV6-4 and TRBJ1-5; no clear D gene. The CDR3 DNA sequence: TGTGCCAGCAGTAGGGCAGAAAATCAGCCCCAGCATTTT. Its translation: CASSRAENQPQHF.